The sequence of this T cell receptor beta chain was determined in a study of blood T cell repertoires in COVID-19. Study summary: Whether acute or convalescent, the COVID-19 samples came from the United States, Italy and Spain. PBMCs, B-cell-depleted T cells, or T cells provided the cDNA or gDNA that made up the material.

Measured with immunoSEQ multiplex PCR; TCRdb has only the in-frame clones, and not every one. The sample contains some 210,000 clones, more than 70% of which appear only once. Residents of about two dozen US areas, aged about 18 to 89 years, made up the participants. Participants' reported clinical history set cohort assignment. There are 16 residues in the CDR3. CDR1 SGHRS and CDR2 YFSETQ come from the germline V gene. Deletions cut 2 bases from V and 4 bases from J, with 16 bases between. This sequence originates from a man aged 25 to 45 with acute COVID-19. Sequencing was done on a sample of PBMCs or T cells enriched from blood (not recorded which). V usage is TRBV5-1 and J usage is TRBJ1-5; D might be TRBD1 (5 bases). Written as DNA, the CDR3 is TGCGCCAGCAGCTTAGGATTTCGGGGGGAAAATCAGCCCCAGCATTTT. This gives the protein CASSLGFRGENQPQHF.